This T cell receptor (beta chain) was captured in a study of T cell responses to AZD1222 COVID-19 vaccine. Study information: Both about-4-week and about-12-week second-dose recipients were combined.

Concerning this clone: Its antigen is undetermined.

The data were produced by immunoSEQ multiplex PCR, yet TCRdb's version contains in-frame clones alone and is incomplete. This sample has over 150,000 clones, with just under 95% found just once. Findings and caveats of the study: The study identified only a handful of AZD1222 recipients as seropositive at baseline.

This clonotype was sampled from an adult in good health. The material sequenced was peripheral blood, taken on day 0 of AZD1222 vaccination.

The CDR3 spells CASSLTDQETQYF. The CDR3 region has the DNA TGTGCCAGTAGTCTGACGGACCAAGAGACCCAGTACTTC. The chain combines TRBV19 with TRBJ2-5; D is ambiguous. This CDR3 comprises 13 residues. Germline CDR1 is LNHDA and CDR2 is SQIVND (reference sequence). V lost 5 bases and J lost 0, with 7 bases in between.